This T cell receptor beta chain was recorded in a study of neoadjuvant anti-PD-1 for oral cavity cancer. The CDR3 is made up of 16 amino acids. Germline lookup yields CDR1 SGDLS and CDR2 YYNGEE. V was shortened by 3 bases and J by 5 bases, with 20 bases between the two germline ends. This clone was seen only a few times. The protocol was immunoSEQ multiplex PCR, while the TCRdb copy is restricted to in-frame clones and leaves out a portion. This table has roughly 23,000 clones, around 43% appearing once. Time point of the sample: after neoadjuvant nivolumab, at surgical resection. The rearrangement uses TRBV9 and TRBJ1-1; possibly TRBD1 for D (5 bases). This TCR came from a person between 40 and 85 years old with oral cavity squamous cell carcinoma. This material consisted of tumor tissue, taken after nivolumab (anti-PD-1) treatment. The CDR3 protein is CASSARGVGVGTEAFF. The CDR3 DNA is TGTGCCAGCAGCGCCCGAGGTGTGGGGGTGGGTACTGAAGCTTTCTTT.